A selection of T cell receptor beta chains follows, all from one sample in a study of CD8+ T cells in alopecia areata. The repertoire was sequenced with immunoSEQ multiplex PCR; TCRdb's copy has only in-frame clones and lacks some. The sample consists of about 160,000 clones, about three fifths of them appearing once. The sample was CD4+ T cells sorted from blood, taken at week 4, from a patient treated with tofacitinib. The receptors stem from a human donor with alopecia areata. The CDR3 runs from the conserved cysteine through the conserved F or W. D genes are given only for firm matches. The size field is filled for only some rows; it gives once, few, many or a size class.

V: TRBV5-1
size: few
D: .
J: TRBJ1-1
CDR3: CASSTLQGEGEAFF
DNA: TGCGCCAGCAGCACACTCCAGGGAGAGGGTGAAGCTTTCTTT

V: TRBV5-1
size: .
D: .
J: TRBJ1-3
CDR3: CASSLNPIRETKNTIYF
DNA: TGCGCCAGCAGCTTAAACCCAATCAGGGAAACGAAGAACACCATATATTTT

V: TRBV14
size: .
D: .
J: TRBJ1-3
CDR3: CASSQDFIWGNTIYF
DNA: TGTGCCAGCAGCCAAGATTTCATTTGGGGAAACACCATATATTTT

V: TRBV25-1
size: .
D: .
J: TRBJ1-4
CDR3: CASSELRGIGEKLFF
DNA: TGTGCCAGCAGTGAATTACGGGGTATCGGGGAAAAACTGTTTTTT

V: TRBV2
size: .
D: TRBD2
J: TRBJ2-1
CDR3: CASRNTSDNGNEQFF
DNA: TGTGCCAGCCGGAACACTAGCGACAACGGGAATGAGCAGTTCTTC

V: TRBV29-1
size: few
D: .
J: TRBJ2-5
CDR3: CSVAPRQRETQYF
DNA: TGCAGCGTTGCCCCAAGACAGAGAGAGACCCAGTACTTC

V: TRBV6-5
size: .
D: .
J: TRBJ1-1
CDR3: CASREGRRNTEAFF
DNA: TGTGCCAGCAGGGAAGGACGGAGGAACACTGAAGCTTTCTTT

V: TRBV30
size: .
D: TRBD1
J: TRBJ1-6
CDR3: CAWTRRTGRYSPLHF
DNA: TGTGCCTGGACCCGCAGGACAGGGCGGTATTCACCCCTCCACTTT

V: TRBV7-9
size: .
D: .
J: TRBJ2-7
CDR3: CASSFRASYEQYF
DNA: TGTGCCAGCAGCTTCCGGGCGTCCTACGAGCAGTACTTC

V: TRBV4-2
size: .
D: .
J: TRBJ1-1
CDR3: CASSQEGQRGNTEAFF
DNA: TGTGCCAGCAGCCAAGAAGGCCAACGAGGCAACACTGAAGCTTTCTTT

V: TRBV30
size: few
D: TRBD1
J: TRBJ2-2
CDR3: CAWEDRGAGELFF
DNA: TGTGCCTGGGAAGACAGGGGGGCCGGGGAGCTGTTTTTT

V: TRBV25-1
size: .
D: .
J: TRBJ2-1
CDR3: CASSPKGTRYHNEQFF
DNA: TGTGCCAGCAGTCCTAAAGGGACCCGGTACCACAATGAGCAGTTCTTC

V: TRBV25-1
size: .
D: .
J: TRBJ2-1
CDR3: CASSEAAWGSYNEQFF
DNA: TGTGCCAGCAGTGAGGCAGCGTGGGGCTCCTACAATGAGCAGTTCTTC

V: TRBV2
size: .
D: .
J: TRBJ1-2
CDR3: CASSPFVYGYTF
DNA: TGTGCCTCAAGCCCGTTCGTCTATGGCTACACCTTC

V: TRBV5-4
size: .
D: TRBD1
J: TRBJ1-6
CDR3: CASSLDRGDSPLHF
DNA: TGTGCCAGCAGCCTGGACAGGGGTGATTCACCCCTCCACTTT

V: TRBV2
size: .
D: TRBD2
J: TRBJ2-7
CDR3: CASSARGGSYEQYF
DNA: TGTGCCAGCAGTGCGCGGGGGGGATCCTACGAGCAGTACTTC

V: TRBV30
size: .
D: .
J: TRBJ1-3
CDR3: CAWSVLGVSGNTIYF
DNA: TGTGCCTGGAGTGTACTCGGGGTCTCTGGAAACACCATATATTTT

V: TRBV29-1
size: .
D: .
J: TRBJ2-5
CDR3: CSVVTQETQYF
DNA: TGCAGCGTTGTGACTCAAGAGACCCAGTACTTC

V: TRBV7-9
size: .
D: .
J: TRBJ1-2
CDR3: CASSFVNYGYTF
DNA: TGTGCCAGCAGCTTCGTTAACTATGGCTACACCTTC

V: TRBV30
size: once
D: .
J: TRBJ1-1
CDR3: CASSTTLNTEAFF
DNA: TGTGCCTCCTCAACTACCCTGAACACTGAAGCTTTCTTT

V: TRBV11-2
size: once
D: .
J: TRBJ2-6
CDR3: CASTPRLSGANVLTF
DNA: TGTGCCAGCACCCCAAGGCTCTCTGGGGCCAACGTCCTGACTTTC

V: TRBV30
size: .
D: .
J: TRBJ1-2
CDR3: CAWSTGYGYTF
DNA: TGTGCCTGGAGCACAGGGTATGGCTACACCTTC

V: TRBV9
size: .
D: .
J: TRBJ2-1
CDR3: CASSVEGRSIYNEQFF
DNA: TGTGCCAGCAGCGTAGAGGGCAGATCGATCTACAATGAGCAGTTCTTC

V: TRBV6-5
size: .
D: TRBD2
J: TRBJ2-5
CDR3: CASSPRLAGVETQYF
DNA: TGTGCCAGCAGTCCTCGACTAGCGGGTGTGGAGACCCAGTACTTC

V: TRBV9
size: .
D: TRBD1
J: TRBJ1-5
CDR3: CASSTGGNNQPQHF
DNA: TGTGCCAGCAGCACAGGGGGCAACAATCAGCCCCAGCATTTT

V: TRBV30
size: once
D: .
J: TRBJ2-5
CDR3: CAWSVGSGQYF
DNA: TGTGCCTGGAGTGTCGGCTCGGGCCAGTACTTC

V: TRBV30
size: .
D: .
J: TRBJ1-2
CDR3: CAWNTGGRLYGYTF
DNA: TGTGCCTGGAATACAGGAGGACGCCTATATGGCTACACCTTC

V: TRBV5-1
size: .
D: .
J: TRBJ2-7
CDR3: CASSSRPRAYEQYF
DNA: TGCGCCAGCAGCTCGAGGCCTCGCGCCTACGAGCAGTACTTC

V: TRBV2
size: .
D: TRBD2
J: TRBJ2-7
CDR3: CATVGEGISYEQYF
DNA: TGTGCCACCGTAGGGGAGGGGATCTCCTACGAGCAGTACTTC

V: TRBV10-3
size: .
D: .
J: TRBJ2-3
CDR3: CAISESTDTQYF
DNA: TGTGCCATCAGTGAGTCGACAGATACGCAGTATTTT

V: TRBV30
size: .
D: .
J: TRBJ2-4
CDR3: CAWSRENIQYF
DNA: TGTGCCTGGAGTCGTGAAAACATTCAGTACTTC

V: TRBV5-1
size: .
D: TRBD1
J: TRBJ1-6
CDR3: CASSLDRGASPLHF
DNA: TGCGCCAGCAGCTTGGACAGGGGTGCTTCACCCCTCCACTTT

V: TRBV19
size: few
D: .
J: TRBJ2-2
CDR3: CASSSYRAGELFF
DNA: TGTGCCAGTAGTTCCTACAGGGCCGGGGAGCTGTTTTTT

V: TRBV5-1
size: .
D: .
J: TRBJ2-3
CDR3: CASSLEATDTQYF
DNA: TGCGCCAGCAGCTTGGAAGCCACAGATACGCAGTATTTT

V: TRBV27
size: few
D: TRBD1
J: TRBJ1-5
CDR3: CASSLRTGSNQPQHF
DNA: TGTGCCAGCAGTTTACGGACAGGGAGCAATCAGCCCCAGCATTTT

V: TRBV9
size: .
D: .
J: TRBJ1-5
CDR3: CASSAGVGVQPQHF
DNA: TGTGCCAGCAGCGCGGGGGTTGGGGTCCAGCCCCAGCATTTT

V: TRBV5-1
size: .
D: .
J: TRBJ1-6
CDR3: CASSLGGIYNSPLHF
DNA: TGCGCCAGCAGCTTGGGGGGGATCTATAATTCACCCCTCCACTTT

V: TRBV4-3
size: .
D: .
J: TRBJ2-7
CDR3: CASSHRDTGEQYF
DNA: TGCGCCAGCAGCCACCGGGACACCGGCGAGCAGTACTTC

V: TRBV29-1
size: .
D: .
J: TRBJ2-6
CDR3: CSVESGANVLTF
DNA: TGCAGCGTTGAAAGCGGGGCCAACGTCCTGACTTTC

V: TRBV2
size: .
D: TRBD2
J: TRBJ2-7
CDR3: CASIGGTTYEQYF
DNA: TGTGCCAGCATCGGGGGGACCACCTACGAGCAGTACTTC

V: TRBV30
size: .
D: .
J: TRBJ1-1
CDR3: CAWSVYGGGEAFF
DNA: TGTGCCTGGAGTGTGTACGGGGGCGGTGAAGCTTTCTTT

V: TRBV5-6
size: once
D: TRBD1
J: TRBJ2-1
CDR3: CASSARGLNNEQFF
DNA: TGTGCCAGCAGCGCCAGGGGGCTCAACAATGAGCAGTTCTTC

V: TRBV2
size: .
D: .
J: TRBJ2-7
CDR3: CASGEEEQYF
DNA: TGTGCCAGCGGAGAGGAAGAGCAGTACTTC

V: TRBV25-1
size: .
D: .
J: TRBJ1-3
CDR3: CASSEERTGNTIYF
DNA: TGTGCCAGCAGTGAAGAGAGGACTGGAAACACCATATATTTT

V: TRBV6-6
size: .
D: TRBD1
J: TRBJ2-5
CDR3: CASTRQGQETQYF
DNA: TGTGCCAGCACTCGACAGGGCCAAGAGACCCAGTACTTC

V: TRBV7-2
size: .
D: .
J: TRBJ1-6
CDR3: CASSLWTGTPLHF
DNA: TGTGCCAGCAGCTTATGGACTGGGACGCCCCTCCACTTT

V: TRBV7-2
size: .
D: .
J: TRBJ1-2
CDR3: CASSNQGFGYTF
DNA: TGTGCCAGCAGCAATCAGGGTTTCGGCTACACCTTC

V: TRBV30
size: .
D: .
J: TRBJ1-5
CDR3: CAWSVGGPQPQHF
DNA: TGTGCCTGGTCTGTCGGGGGGCCTCAGCCCCAGCATTTT

V: TRBV2
size: once
D: .
J: TRBJ2-3
CDR3: CASSATGIRSADTQYF
DNA: TGTGCCAGCAGTGCAACAGGGATTAGATCGGCAGATACGCAGTATTTT

V: TRBV7-2
size: few
D: .
J: TRBJ1-5
CDR3: CASSLDGSNQPQHF
DNA: TGTGCCAGCAGCTTAGACGGGAGCAATCAGCCCCAGCATTTT

V: TRBV30
size: .
D: .
J: TRBJ2-1
CDR3: CAWSVSTIQFF
DNA: TGTGCCTGGAGTGTATCCACTATACAGTTCTTC

V: TRBV2
size: once
D: .
J: TRBJ1-6
CDR3: CASSPEGQGDSPLHF
DNA: TGTGCCAGCAGCCCAGAGGGCCAGGGAGATTCACCCCTCCACTTT